This T cell receptor beta chain is from a study of immune cell composition in non-small cell lung cancer. Overall study: Most cases were lung adenocarcinoma or squamous cell carcinoma. Broader study findings: Tumour TCR-beta clonality was not significantly tied to smoking pack-years. Tumour-reactive clones were not shown to match dominant in vivo tumour clones.

A remark on this clone: Its antigen is currently unknown.

TCRdb's copy holds only in-frame clones and misses some; the assay was immunoSEQ multiplex PCR. The sample carries 5,600 or so clones, around 80% recorded once. This clonotype was sampled from a human donor with non-small cell lung cancer. The sequenced material came from lung tumor tissue.

The CDR3 sequence is CASSEQGDQPQHF. The CDR3 DNA follows: TGTGCCAGCAGTGAGCAGGGGGATCAGCCCCAGCATTTT. This chain joins TRBV6-1 and TRBJ1-5, with 7 bases that match TRBD1. CDR3 length equals 13 residues. Germline trimming cut 3 bases from V and 5 bases from J; bases unmatched to any gene: 1. Germline CDR1 is MNHNS and CDR2 is SASEGT.